The source of this T cell receptor beta chain is a study of identical twins. V lost 1 base and J lost 2, with 10 bases in between. The length of the CDR3 is 15 residues. From germline, CDR1 is SGHTA and CDR2 FQGNSA. This clonotype was recorded a few times. TCRdb redid the calling of the 5' RACE reads with MiXCR, one entry per CDR3 protein. The sample carries 450,000 or so distinct CDR3 sequences, 13% to 15% recorded once. In addition, the sample was reused for a study of yellow fever vaccine responses in identical twins.

This chain joins TRBV7-2 and TRBJ2-3; unclear D gene. This receptor was identified in a young woman in good health. The sequencing input was CD4+ T cells sorted from blood. The CDR3 region is CASSLEDSYTDTQYF. CDR3 DNA: TGTGCCAGCAGCTTAGAAGACTCCTACACAGATACGCAGTATTTT. Looking up the rest from reference TRBV7-2 and TRBJ2-3 gives the full variable domain: GAGVSQSPSNKVTEKGKDVELRCDPISGHTALYWYRQSLGQGLEFLIYFQGNSAPDKSGLPSDRFSAERTGGSVSTLTIQRTQQEDSAVYLCASSLEDSYTDTQYFGPGTRLTVL.